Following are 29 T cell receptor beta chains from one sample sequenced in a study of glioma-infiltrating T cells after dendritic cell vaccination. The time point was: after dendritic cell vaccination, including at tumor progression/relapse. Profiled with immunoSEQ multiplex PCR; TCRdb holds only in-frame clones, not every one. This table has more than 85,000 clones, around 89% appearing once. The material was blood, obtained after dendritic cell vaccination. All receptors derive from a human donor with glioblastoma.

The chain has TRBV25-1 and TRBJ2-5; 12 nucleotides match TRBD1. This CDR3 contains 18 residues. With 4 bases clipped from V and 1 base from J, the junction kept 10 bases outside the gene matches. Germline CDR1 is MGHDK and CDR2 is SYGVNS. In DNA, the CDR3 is TGTGCCAGCAGTGCCGGGACAGGGGGCGGAATGGGCCAAGAGACCCAGTACTTC. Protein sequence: CASSAGTGGGMGQETQYF.

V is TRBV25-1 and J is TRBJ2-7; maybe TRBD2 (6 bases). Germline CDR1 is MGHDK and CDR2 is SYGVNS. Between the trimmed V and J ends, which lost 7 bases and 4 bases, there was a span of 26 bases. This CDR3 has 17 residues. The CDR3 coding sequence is TGTGCCAGCAATCCCTCCCGGGAGCTAAGGAGAATATACGAGCAGTACTTC. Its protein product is CASNPSRELRRIYEQYF.

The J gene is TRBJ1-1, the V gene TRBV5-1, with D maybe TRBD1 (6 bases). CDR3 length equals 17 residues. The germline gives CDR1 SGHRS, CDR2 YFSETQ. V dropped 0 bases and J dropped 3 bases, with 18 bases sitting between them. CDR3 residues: CASSLAGGAGLDTEAFF. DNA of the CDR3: TGCGCCAGCAGCTTGGCCGGGGGGGCCGGCTTGGACACTGAAGCTTTCTTT.

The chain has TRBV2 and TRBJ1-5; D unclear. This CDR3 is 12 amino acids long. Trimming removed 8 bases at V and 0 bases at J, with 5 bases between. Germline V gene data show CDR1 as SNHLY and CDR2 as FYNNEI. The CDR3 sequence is CASQYSNQPQHF. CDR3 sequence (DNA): TGTGCCAGCCAGTATAGCAATCAGCCCCAGCATTTT.

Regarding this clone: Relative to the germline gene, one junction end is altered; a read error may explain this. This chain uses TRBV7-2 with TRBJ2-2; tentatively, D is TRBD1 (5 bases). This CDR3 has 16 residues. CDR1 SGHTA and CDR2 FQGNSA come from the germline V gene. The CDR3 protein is CASSLVGSGNNGELFF. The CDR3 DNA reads TGTGCCAGCAGCCTAGTGGGATCAGGGAACAACGGGGAGCTGTTTTTT.

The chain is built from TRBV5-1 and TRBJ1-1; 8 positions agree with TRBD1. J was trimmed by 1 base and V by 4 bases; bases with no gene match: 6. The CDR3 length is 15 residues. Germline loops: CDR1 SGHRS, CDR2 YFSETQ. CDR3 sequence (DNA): TGCGCCAGCAGCCCGGGGACAGGTTGGAACACTGAAGCTTTCTTT. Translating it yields CASSPGTGWNTEAFF.

The CDR3 bases are TGTGCCAGTAGTATAGCCGGGACACTCTATGGCTACACCTTC. This encodes CASSIAGTLYGYTF. The chain carries TRBV19 and TRBJ1-2, with D perhaps matching TRBD1 (6 bases). The CDR3 has 14 amino acids. Trimming took 1 base from V and 4 from J, leaving 10 bases between them. The V gene's germline CDR1 is LNHDA and CDR2 SQIVND (reference sequence).

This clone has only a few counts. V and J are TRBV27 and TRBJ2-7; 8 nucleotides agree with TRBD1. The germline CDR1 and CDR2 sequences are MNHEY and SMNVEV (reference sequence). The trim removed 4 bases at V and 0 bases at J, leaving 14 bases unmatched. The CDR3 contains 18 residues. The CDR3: CASSYSNPGQVSSYEQYF. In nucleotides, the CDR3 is TGTGCCAGCAGTTACTCGAACCCGGGACAGGTCAGCTCCTACGAGCAGTACTTC.

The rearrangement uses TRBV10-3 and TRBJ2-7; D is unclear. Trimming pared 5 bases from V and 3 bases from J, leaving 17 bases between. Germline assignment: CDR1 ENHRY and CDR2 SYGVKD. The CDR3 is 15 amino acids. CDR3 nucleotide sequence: TGTGCCATCAGTAGTAGCCCCACCGGTGGCTACGAGCAGTACTTC. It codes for CAISSSPTGGYEQYF.

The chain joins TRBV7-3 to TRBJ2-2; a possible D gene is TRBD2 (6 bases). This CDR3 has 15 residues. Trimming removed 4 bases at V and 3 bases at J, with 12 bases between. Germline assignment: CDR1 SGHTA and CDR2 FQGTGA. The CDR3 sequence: CASSYRDSDTGELFF. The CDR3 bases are TGTGCCAGCAGCTATCGGGACTCCGACACCGGGGAGCTGTTTTTT.

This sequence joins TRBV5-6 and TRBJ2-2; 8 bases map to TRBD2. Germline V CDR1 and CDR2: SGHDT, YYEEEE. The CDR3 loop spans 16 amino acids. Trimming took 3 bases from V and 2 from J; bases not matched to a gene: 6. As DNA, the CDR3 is TGTGCCAGCAGCTCAGTAGCGGGGTTAAACACCGGGGAGCTGTTTTTT. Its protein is CASSSVAGLNTGELFF.

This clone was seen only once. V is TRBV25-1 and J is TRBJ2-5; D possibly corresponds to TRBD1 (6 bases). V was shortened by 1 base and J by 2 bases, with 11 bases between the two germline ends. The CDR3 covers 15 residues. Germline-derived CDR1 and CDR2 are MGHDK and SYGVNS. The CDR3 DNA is TGTGCCAGCAGTGAATCCATTACAGGGCAAGAGACCCAGTACTTC. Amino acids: CASSESITGQETQYF.

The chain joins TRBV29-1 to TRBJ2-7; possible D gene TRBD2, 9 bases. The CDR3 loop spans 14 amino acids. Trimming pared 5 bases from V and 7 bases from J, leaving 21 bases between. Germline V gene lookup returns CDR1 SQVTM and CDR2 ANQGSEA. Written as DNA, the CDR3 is TGCAGCGTTCCCCAGGGGGCGGGGGGGCTTGAGCAGTACTTC. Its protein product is CSVPQGAGGLEQYF.

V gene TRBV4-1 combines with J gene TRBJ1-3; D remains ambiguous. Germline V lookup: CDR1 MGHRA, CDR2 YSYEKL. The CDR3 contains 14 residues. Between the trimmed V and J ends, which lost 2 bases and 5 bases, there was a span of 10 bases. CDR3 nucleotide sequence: TGCGCCAGCAGCCAACCGACAAACCGAAACACCATATATTTT. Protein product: CASSQPTNRNTIYF.

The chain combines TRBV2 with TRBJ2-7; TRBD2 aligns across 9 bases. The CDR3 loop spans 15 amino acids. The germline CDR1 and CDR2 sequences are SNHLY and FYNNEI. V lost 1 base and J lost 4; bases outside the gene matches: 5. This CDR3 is CASSEVAGGRYEQYF. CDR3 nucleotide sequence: TGTGCCAGCAGTGAAGTTGCGGGAGGGAGATACGAGCAGTACTTC. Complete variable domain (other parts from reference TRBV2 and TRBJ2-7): EPEVTQTPSHQVTQMGQEVILRCVPISNHLYFYWYRQILGQKVEFLVSFYNNEISEKSEIFDDQFSVERPDGSNFTLKIRSTKLEDSAMYFCASSEVAGGRYEQYFGPGTRLTVT.

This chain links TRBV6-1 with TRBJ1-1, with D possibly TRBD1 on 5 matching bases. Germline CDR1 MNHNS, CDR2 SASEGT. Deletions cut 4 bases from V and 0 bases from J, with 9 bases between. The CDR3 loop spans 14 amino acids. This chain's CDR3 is CASSATRVNTEAFF. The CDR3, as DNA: TGTGCCAGCAGTGCGACCAGGGTGAACACTGAAGCTTTCTTT.

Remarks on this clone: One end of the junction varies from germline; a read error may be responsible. The CDR3 DNA sequence: TGTGCTAGCAGCTCAGGGGCTCACGAGACCCAGTACTTC. Its translation is CASSSGAHETQYF. This rearrangement joins TRBV7-7 to TRBJ2-5, with D possibly TRBD1 on 6 matching bases. Germline V gene data show CDR1 as SSHAT and CDR2 as FNYEAQ (reference sequence). The CDR3 length is 13 residues.

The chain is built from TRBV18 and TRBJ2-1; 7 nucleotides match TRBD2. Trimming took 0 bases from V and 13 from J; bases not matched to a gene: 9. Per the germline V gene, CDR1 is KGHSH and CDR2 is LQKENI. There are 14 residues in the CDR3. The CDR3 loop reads CASSPPSVGGSQFF. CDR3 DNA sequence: TGTGCCAGCTCACCACCCTCGGTAGGCGGGAGTCAGTTCTTC.

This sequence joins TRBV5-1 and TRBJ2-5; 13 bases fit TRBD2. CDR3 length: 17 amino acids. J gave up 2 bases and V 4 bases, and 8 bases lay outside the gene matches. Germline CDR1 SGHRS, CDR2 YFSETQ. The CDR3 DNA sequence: TGCGCCAGCAGCAGACTAGCGGGGGGCCGGGGACAAGAGACCCAGTACTTC. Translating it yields CASSRLAGGRGQETQYF.

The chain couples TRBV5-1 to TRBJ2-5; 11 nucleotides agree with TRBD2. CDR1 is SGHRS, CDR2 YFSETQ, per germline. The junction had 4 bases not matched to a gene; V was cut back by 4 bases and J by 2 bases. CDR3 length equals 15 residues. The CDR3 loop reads CASSHPSGGQETQYF. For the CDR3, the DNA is TGCGCCAGCAGCCACCCTAGCGGGGGGCAAGAGACCCAGTACTTC.

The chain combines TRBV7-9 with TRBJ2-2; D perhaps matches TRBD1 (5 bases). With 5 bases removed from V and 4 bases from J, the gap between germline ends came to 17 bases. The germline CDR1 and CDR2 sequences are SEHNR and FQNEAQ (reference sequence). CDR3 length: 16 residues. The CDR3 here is CASSSGRDRSTGELFF. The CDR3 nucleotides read TGTGCCAGCAGCAGTGGCAGGGATCGATCCACCGGGGAGCTGTTTTTT.

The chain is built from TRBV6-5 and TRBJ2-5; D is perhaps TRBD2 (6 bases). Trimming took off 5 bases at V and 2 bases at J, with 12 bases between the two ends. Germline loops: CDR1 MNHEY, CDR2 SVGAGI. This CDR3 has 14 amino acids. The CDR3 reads CASSTPGTQETQYF. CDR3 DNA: TGTGCCAGCAGTACTCCAGGGACTCAAGAGACCCAGTACTTC.

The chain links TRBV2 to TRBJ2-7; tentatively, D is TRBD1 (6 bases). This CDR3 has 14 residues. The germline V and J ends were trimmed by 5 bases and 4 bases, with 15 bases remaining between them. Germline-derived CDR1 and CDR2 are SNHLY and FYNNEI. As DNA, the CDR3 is TGTGCCAGCAGTCCCATGGGGGCCACATACGAGCAGTACTTC. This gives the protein CASSPMGATYEQYF.

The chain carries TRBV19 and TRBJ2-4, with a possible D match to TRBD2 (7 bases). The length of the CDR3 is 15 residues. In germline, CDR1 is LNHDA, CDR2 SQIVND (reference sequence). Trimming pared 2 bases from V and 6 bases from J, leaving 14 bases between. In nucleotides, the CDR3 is TGTGCCAGTAGTATAAGGGGGGGAGCGGGAAACATTCAGTACTTC. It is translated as CASSIRGGAGNIQYF.

CDR3 protein: CATSSLQGSGNTIYF. The CDR3 DNA follows: TGTGCCACCAGCAGTCTTCAGGGGTCTGGAAACACCATATATTTT. The chain combines TRBV15 with TRBJ1-3; TRBD1 is a possible D gene (6 bases). Trimming removed 3 bases at V and 1 base at J, with 10 bases between. CDR3 length equals 15 residues. Germline V lookup: CDR1 LNHNV, CDR2 YYDKDF (reference sequence).

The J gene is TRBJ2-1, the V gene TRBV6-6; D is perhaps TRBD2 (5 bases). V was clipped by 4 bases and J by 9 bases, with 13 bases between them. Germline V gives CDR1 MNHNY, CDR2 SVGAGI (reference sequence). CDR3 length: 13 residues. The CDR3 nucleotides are TGTGCCAGCAGTTCCCCGACTGGAGGTGAGCAGTTCTTC. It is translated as CASSSPTGGEQFF.

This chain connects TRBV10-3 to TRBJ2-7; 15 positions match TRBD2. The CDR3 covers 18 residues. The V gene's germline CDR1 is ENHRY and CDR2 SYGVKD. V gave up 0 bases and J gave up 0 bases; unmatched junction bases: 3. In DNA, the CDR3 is TGTGCCATCAGTGAGTCGGGACTAGCGGGGGGTCGCTCCTACGAGCAGTACTTC. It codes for CAISESGLAGGRSYEQYF.

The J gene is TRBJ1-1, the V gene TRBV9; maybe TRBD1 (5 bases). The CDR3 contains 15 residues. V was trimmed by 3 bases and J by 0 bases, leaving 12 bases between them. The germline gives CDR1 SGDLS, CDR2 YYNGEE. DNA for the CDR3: TGTGCCAGCAGCGCACTTGGACATATGAACACTGAAGCTTTCTTT. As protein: CASSALGHMNTEAFF.

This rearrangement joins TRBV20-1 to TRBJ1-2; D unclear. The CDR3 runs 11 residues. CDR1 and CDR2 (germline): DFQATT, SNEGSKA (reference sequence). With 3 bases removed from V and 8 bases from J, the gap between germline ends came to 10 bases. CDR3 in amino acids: CSASNSHGYTF. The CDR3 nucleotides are TGCAGTGCTAGTAACTCCCACGGCTACACCTTC.